This T cell receptor beta chain was recorded in a study of cytomegalovirus exposure and HLA in healthy donors. TCRdb's copy holds only in-frame clones and misses some; the assay was immunoSEQ multiplex PCR. The table includes roughly 130,000 clones, approximately 91% detected once. About this clone itself: Its cognate antigen is unknown.

General study points: The tendency of first-cohort TCR clusters to co-occur in the 120 or so validation repertoires was the finding of a later analysis. The study listed approximately 160 cytomegalovirus-associated TCR beta chains.

The sequenced sample was PBMCs. This TCR derives from a man younger than 40 in good health and CMV-seronegative.

The CDR3 reads CASSPQTGSITEAFF. CDR3 nucleotides: TGTGCCAGCAGCCCCCAGACAGGGTCCATCACTGAAGCTTTCTTT. This rearrangement joins TRBV9 to TRBJ1-1, with TRBD1 identical over 7 bases. CDR1 and CDR2 (germline): SGDLS, YYNGEE. V lost 4 bases, J lost 4 bases, and 10 bases stayed unmatched. The CDR3 is 15 residues long.